The count of the clone carrying this T cell receptor (beta chain) is one. The antigen is not known. TCRdb keeps only in-frame clones here, not all; method: immunoSEQ multiplex PCR. Of more than 2 million clones in the sample, 85% to 95% are singletons; the top ten hold approximately 0.13%. The V and J ends lost 0 bases and 4 bases respectively, with 8 bases between them. From germline, CDR1 is WNHNN and CDR2 SYGVQD (reference sequence). The CDR3 covers 14 residues. These data come from a study of shared clonotypes between healthy human individuals. Study-level background: Researchers assigned three CD4 naive, three CD4 memory, two CD8 naive and one CD8 memory plate to each donor.

Study-wide points: Naive subsets generally had larger estimated richness than memory subsets.

The sample was naive CD4+ T cells sorted from blood. The subset denotes: CD45RA+ positively selected. The rearrangement joins TRBV10-1 to TRBJ2-3; D call uncertain. The TCR comes from a man aged 18 to 35 in good health. The CDR3 protein is CASSESTGSDTQYF. In nucleotides, the CDR3 is TGCGCCAGCAGTGAGTCTACGGGTTCAGATACGCAGTATTTT.